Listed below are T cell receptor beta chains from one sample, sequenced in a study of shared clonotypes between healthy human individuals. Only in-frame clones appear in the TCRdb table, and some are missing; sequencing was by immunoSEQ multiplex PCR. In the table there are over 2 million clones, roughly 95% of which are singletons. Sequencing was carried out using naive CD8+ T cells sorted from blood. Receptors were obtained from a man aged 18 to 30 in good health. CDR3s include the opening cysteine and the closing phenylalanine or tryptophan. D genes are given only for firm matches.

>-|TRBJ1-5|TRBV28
CASTAHRDNQPQHF
TGTGCCAGCACCGCCCACAGGGACAATCAGCCCCAGCATTTT
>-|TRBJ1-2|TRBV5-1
CASSLESGSTYGYTF
TGCGCCAGCAGCTTGGAATCGGGGTCTACCTATGGCTACACCTTC
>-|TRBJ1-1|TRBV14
CASSNQVRDTEAFF
TGTGCCAGCAGCAACCAAGTGCGGGACACTGAAGCTTTCTTT
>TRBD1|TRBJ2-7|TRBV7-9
CASTWTGSYEQYF
TGTGCCAGCACATGGACAGGGTCCTACGAGCAGTACTTC
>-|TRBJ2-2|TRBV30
CAWSVPDTGELFF
TGTGCCTGGAGTGTACCAGACACCGGGGAGCTGTTTTTT
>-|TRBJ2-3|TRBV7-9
CASSPGSDTQYF
TGTGCCAGCAGCCCGGGATCAGATACGCAGTATTTT
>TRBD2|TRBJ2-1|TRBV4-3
CASSQEYLADNEQFF
TGCGCCAGCAGCCAAGAGTACCTAGCGGACAATGAGCAGTTCTTC
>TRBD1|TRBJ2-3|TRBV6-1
CASQGDSSTDTQYF
TGTGCCAGTCAGGGGGACAGTAGCACAGATACGCAGTATTTT
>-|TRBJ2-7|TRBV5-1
CASSVGGYEQYF
TGCGCCAGCAGCGTGGGAGGCTACGAGCAGTACTTC
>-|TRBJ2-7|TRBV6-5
CASSLGHQYEQYF
TGTGCCAGCAGTCTGGGACACCAATACGAGCAGTACTTC
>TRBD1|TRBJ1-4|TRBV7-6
CASSVPGTAPFLSTNEKLFF
TGTGCCAGCAGCGTCCCCGGGACAGCTCCCTTTCTTTCTACTAATGAAAAACTGTTTTTT
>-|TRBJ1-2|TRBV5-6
CASSLGAAPDGYTF
TGTGCCAGCAGCTTGGGTGCCGCTCCGGATGGCTACACCTTC
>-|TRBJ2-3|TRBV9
CASSVLRGGDTQYF
TGTGCCAGCAGCGTATTACGCGGAGGGGATACGCAGTATTTT
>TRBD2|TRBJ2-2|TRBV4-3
CASSQDISGRGPGELFF
TGCGCCAGCAGCCAAGATATAAGCGGGAGGGGGCCCGGGGAGCTGTTTTTT
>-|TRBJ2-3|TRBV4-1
CASSHPMGVVNTQYF
TGCGCCAGCAGCCACCCAATGGGAGTGGTAAATACGCAGTATTTT
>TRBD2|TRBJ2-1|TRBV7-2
CASSLSQRGQNEQFF
TGTGCCAGCAGCTTATCCCAGCGGGGCCAAAATGAGCAGTTCTTC
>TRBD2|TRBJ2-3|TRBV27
CASSWLAGGPKDTQYF
TGTGCCAGCAGTTGGCTAGCGGGAGGGCCTAAAGATACGCAGTATTTT
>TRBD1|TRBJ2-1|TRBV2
CASSEGQDYRGQFF
TGTGCCAGCAGTGAGGGACAGGACTATAGGGGGCAGTTCTTC
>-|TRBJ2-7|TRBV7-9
CASSTSSEMSYEQYF
TGTGCCAGCAGCACGAGTTCCGAAATGAGCTACGAGCAGTACTTC
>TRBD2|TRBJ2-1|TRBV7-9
CASSPSLAGEAEQFF
TGTGCCAGCAGCCCTTCGCTAGCGGGGGAGGCTGAGCAGTTCTTC
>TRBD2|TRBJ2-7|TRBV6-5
CASRGGYYEQYF
TGTGCCAGCAGGGGGGGGTACTACGAGCAGTACTTC
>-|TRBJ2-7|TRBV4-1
CASSLEPGTYEQYF
TGCGCCAGCAGCTTAGAGCCAGGGACCTACGAGCAGTACTTC
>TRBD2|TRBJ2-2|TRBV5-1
CASSTGTNTGELFF
TGCGCCAGCAGCACCGGGACTAACACAGGGGAGCTGTTTTTT
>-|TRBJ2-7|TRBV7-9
CASRLAYSYEQYF
TGTGCCAGCAGACTAGCTTACAGCTACGAGCAGTACTTC
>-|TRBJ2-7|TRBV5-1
CASSLALESIYEQYF
TGCGCCAGCAGCTTGGCGCTAGAAAGTATCTACGAGCAGTACTTC
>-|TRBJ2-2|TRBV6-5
CASRTTGELFF
TGTGCCAGCAGGACCACCGGGGAGCTGTTTTTT
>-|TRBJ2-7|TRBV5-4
CASSGPGQSYEQYF
TGTGCCAGCAGCGGCCCTGGACAGTCCTACGAGCAGTACTTC
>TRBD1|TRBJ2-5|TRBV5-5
CASSLTGGETQYF
TGTGCCAGCAGCTTGACAGGGGGAGAGACCCAGTACTTC
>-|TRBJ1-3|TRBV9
CASSVGQSSGNTIYF
TGTGCCAGCAGCGTAGGACAGAGCTCTGGAAACACCATATATTTT
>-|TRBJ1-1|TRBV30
CACRTLNTEAFF
TGTGCCTGTAGGACACTGAACACTGAAGCTTTCTTT
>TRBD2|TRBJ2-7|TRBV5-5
CASSLELAEYYEQYF
TGTGCCAGCAGCTTGGAGCTAGCGGAATACTACGAGCAGTACTTC
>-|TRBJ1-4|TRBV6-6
CASSYSAGSEKLFF
TGTGCCAGCAGTTACTCGGCAGGGAGTGAAAAACTGTTTTTT
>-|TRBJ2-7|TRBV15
CATAPDRGGPRHF
TGTGCCACAGCTCCCGACCGCGGCGGGCCCCGCCATTTC
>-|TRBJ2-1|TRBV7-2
CASSLGWDTYNEQFF
TGTGCCAGCAGCTTAGGGTGGGACACCTACAATGAGCAGTTCTTC
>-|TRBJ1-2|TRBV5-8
CASSIDTDTVGYTF
TGTGCCAGCAGCATAGACACGGACACTGTCGGCTACACCTTC
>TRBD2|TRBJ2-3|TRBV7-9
CASTEWTSGREEHTDTQYF
TGTGCCAGCACCGAATGGACTAGCGGGAGAGAGGAACACACAGATACGCAGTATTTT
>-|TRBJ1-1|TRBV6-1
CASSDAGGNTEAFF
TGTGCCAGCAGTGACGCGGGGGGGAACACTGAAGCTTTCTTT
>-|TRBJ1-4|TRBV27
CASSFGGANEKLFF
TGTGCCAGCAGTTTCGGGGGAGCTAATGAAAAACTGTTTTTT
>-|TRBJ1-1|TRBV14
CASSQTGHPNTEAFF
TGTGCCAGCAGCCAAACCGGACACCCGAACACTGAAGCTTTCTTT
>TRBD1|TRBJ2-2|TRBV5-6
CASSVRDRELFF
TGTGCCAGCAGCGTCCGGGACAGAGAGCTGTTTTTT